This TCR beta chain originates from a study of CD8+CD57+ T cells in acquired aplastic anemia. Study-level background: The sorted CD4+ and CD8+ cells yielded an average approximately 3.2 ug of DNA.

For CDR3 and TCR beta VDJ profiling, genomic DNA was the template used. TCRdb itself ran the reads through MiXCR, one entry per CDR3 protein. The table has 35,000 to 50,000 distinct CDR3 sequences, approximately 71% seen once; the top ten hold 20% to 30%. The CDR3 is 15 amino acids. The germline V gene has CDR1 ENHRY and CDR2 SYGVKD. V was trimmed by 4 bases and J by 2 bases, leaving 14 bases between them. This clonotype was observed once. What it binds is unknown. Study findings and constraints: Patients and controls turned out to have more than 25 CD8+ CDR3 sequences in common.

The receptor's source is a human donor in good health, serving as a control. The chain links TRBV10-3 to TRBJ1-1; D gene uncertain. Sequenced: sorted CD4+, CD8+, or CD8+CD57+ T cells (not recorded which) from PBMCs. The CDR3 sequence: CAISGSVEVNTEAFF. DNA for the CDR3: TGTGCCATCAGTGGTTCGGTGGAGGTCAACACTGAAGCTTTCTTT.